This T cell receptor (beta chain) appears in the sequencing data of a study of blood T cells in healthy people across ages. Alongside a J-beta primer mix, a sample-barcoded 5' primer served in a second PCR lasting roughly 6 to 11 cycles. Every single cDNA molecule received a tag from a template-switch adaptor with 12 random nucleotides. Each sample yielded at least 3 million CDR3-containing paired-end reads. TCRdb re-called the 5' RACE reads with MiXCR, one entry per CDR3 protein. The data contain 1.5 million or so distinct CDR3 sequences, 42% of them seen just once; the ten biggest clones take up 7% to 9%. The CDR3 totals 14 residues. The germline gives CDR1 ENHRY, CDR2 SYGVKD. Study-wide results and caveats: Nothing was known about donor CMV status, and this possibly confounded expanded clonotype changes. Both higher diversity and more naive CD4+ cells marked long-lived donors when set against aged donors.

Comment on this clonotype: Its specificity is not known. Germline is not matched at one junction end, which may reflect a read error.

The rearrangement links TRBV10-3 to TRBJ2-7; the match to TRBD2 covers 7 bases. This receptor was identified in a woman aged 18-29 years in good health. Material for sequencing was blood. CDR3 DNA sequence: TGTGCCATCAGTGGGGGCGGGAGTCACTACAAGCAGTACTTC. The encoded protein is CAISGGGSHYKQYF.